Presented here are 27 T cell receptor beta chains from one specimen sequenced in a study of blood T cell repertoires in COVID-19. The repertoire was sequenced with immunoSEQ multiplex PCR; TCRdb's copy has only in-frame clones and lacks some. The sample lists 170,000 or so clones; approximately 80% were seen once. Sequences were obtained from peripheral blood. These receptors originate from a woman between 35 and 50 years old with COVID-19, enrolled during active disease.

V and J are TRBV6-5 and TRBJ2-7; D remains ambiguous. This CDR3 region has 14 residues. Trimming cost V 0 bases and J 1 base, with 7 bases left between them. CDR1 MNHEY and CDR2 SVGAGI come from the germline V gene. CDR3: CASSYSESSYEQYF. DNA of the CDR3: TGTGCCAGCAGTTACTCCGAGTCTTCCTACGAGCAGTACTTC.

The genes are TRBV11-3 and TRBJ2-3; the D gene is possibly TRBD1 (6 bases). From germline, CDR1 is SGHNT and CDR2 YENEEA. The CDR3 loop spans 15 amino acids. Trimming pared 5 bases from V and 1 base from J, leaving 13 bases between. CDR3: CASSRNRARTDTQYF. In nucleotides, the CDR3 is TGTGCCAGCAGCCGAAACAGGGCCCGCACAGATACGCAGTATTTT. The whole variable domain, filled in from reference TRBV11-3 and TRBJ2-3, reads EAGVVQSPRYKIIEKKQPVAFWCNPISGHNTLYWYLQNLGQGPELLIRYENEEAVDDSQLPKDRFSAERLKGVDSTLKIQPAELGDSAVYLCASSRNRARTDTQYFGPGTRLTVL.

This sequence joins TRBV28 and TRBJ1-5, with 10 bases identical to TRBD1. The V segment lost 5 bases and the J segment 7 bases; nucleotides outside the gene matches: 8. Germline V gene lookup returns CDR1 MDHEN and CDR2 SYDVKM. The CDR3 runs 15 residues. The chain's CDR3 is CASSIRDRGRQPQHF. The CDR3 DNA reads as TGTGCCAGCAGTATCCGGGACAGGGGAAGACAGCCCCAGCATTTT.

This clone was counted a single time. The chain has TRBV24-1 and TRBJ1-4, with D perhaps matching TRBD1 (6 bases). Trimming took 4 bases from V and 2 from J, leaving 10 bases between them. This CDR3 is built from 15 residues. Germline V gene data show CDR1 as KGHDR and CDR2 as SFDVKD. This CDR3 is CATSDPQGTNEKLFF. CDR3 coding DNA: TGTGCCACCAGTGACCCTCAGGGGACTAATGAAAAACTGTTTTTT.

The CDR3 region has the DNA TGTGCCATCAGTAGAGCGGGGGGGGAATCAAATGAGCAGTTCTTC. It yields the protein CAISRAGGESNEQFF. The V call is TRBV10-3, the J call TRBJ2-1; the match to TRBD2 covers 10 bases. Trimming took 5 bases from V and 7 from J; bases not matched to a gene: 8. The CDR3 extends over 15 amino acids. CDR1 is ENHRY and CDR2 is SYGVKD in the germline V gene.

This clone has a single count. This chain links TRBV5-1 with TRBJ1-1; perhaps TRBD1 as D (5 bases). This CDR3 is built from 14 residues. The V end was cut by 7 bases, the J end by 1 base, with 14 bases between. Germline V lookup: CDR1 SGHRS, CDR2 YFSETQ. CDR3 bases: TGCGCCAGCGTAGCGGGACGGCAGAACACTGAAGCTTTCTTT. Protein: CASVAGRQNTEAFF.

This clone has just one count. The chain employs TRBV6-5 and TRBJ1-2; no clear D. Germline V lookup: CDR1 MNHEY, CDR2 SVGAGI. There are 12 residues in the CDR3. Trimming took 6 bases from V and 7 from J, leaving 12 bases between them. The CDR3 protein is CASSLPGGGYTF. The CDR3 nucleotides are TGTGCCAGCAGCCTCCCCGGTGGTGGCTACACCTTC.

The rearrangement joins TRBV4-2 to TRBJ1-2; D is possibly TRBD1 (5 bases). Germline CDR1 is LGHNA and CDR2 is YNFKEQ. This CDR3 is built from 16 residues. Deletions cut 0 bases from V and 7 bases from J, with 18 bases between. CDR3 in amino acids: CASSQESRQGPAGYTF. DNA for the CDR3: TGTGCCAGCAGCCAAGAATCTAGGCAGGGCCCCGCTGGCTACACCTTC.

This clone occurred a few times. The chain uses TRBV2 and TRBJ2-2; no firm D call. The germline CDR1 and CDR2 sequences are SNHLY and FYNNEI. The CDR3 is made up of 16 amino acids. The V end lost 4 bases, the J end lost 0 bases, and 12 bases lay between the germline ends. CDR3: CASSVAGNPNTGELFF. The CDR3 DNA is TGTGCCAGCAGTGTCGCCGGTAACCCGAACACCGGGGAGCTGTTTTTT.

This chain uses TRBV3-1 (or the pseudogene TRBV3-2) with TRBJ2-5; 8 bases are shared with TRBD2. J was trimmed by 6 bases and V by 2 bases; bases with no gene match: 5. The CDR3 has 14 residues. The germline gives CDR1 LGHDT, CDR2 YNNKEL (reference sequence). This CDR3 reads CASSQIAGIKTQYF. The CDR3 DNA follows: TGTGCCAGCAGCCAAATAGCGGGGATAAAGACCCAGTACTTC.

The chain has TRBV6-5 and TRBJ1-2, with a tentative D call TRBD1 (6 bases). CDR1 is MNHEY, CDR2 SVGAGI, per germline. The CDR3 runs 13 residues. V was clipped by 7 bases and J by 4 bases, with 13 bases between them. DNA for the CDR3: TGTGCCAGCATTAGGGGGACCGGCTATGGCTACACCTTC. It translates to CASIRGTGYGYTF.

The chain's CDR3 is CASSQSFSRGVDGTQYF. The CDR3 DNA reads as TGTGCCAGCAGCCAATCCTTTTCTCGGGGGGTGGATGGTACGCAGTATTTT. This chain connects TRBV3-1 (or the pseudogene TRBV3-2) to TRBJ2-3, with 7 bases aligning to TRBD2. This CDR3 spans 17 amino acids. Per germline, CDR1 LGHDT and CDR2 YNNKEL (reference sequence). V was clipped by 2 bases and J by 8 bases; unmatched bases: 16.

The V and J genes are TRBV11-3 and TRBJ1-3; maybe TRBD1 (5 bases). The CDR3 contains 16 residues. In germline, CDR1 is SGHNT, CDR2 YENEEA. V was cut by 0 bases and J by 0 bases, with 9 bases left in between. The CDR3 spells CASSLDGGVSGNTIYF. CDR3 DNA: TGTGCCAGCAGCTTAGACGGGGGAGTCTCTGGAAACACCATATATTTT.

The chain carries TRBV5-8 and TRBJ2-3, with TRBD2 identical over 7 bases. The germline V gene encodes CDR1 SGHTS and CDR2 YDEGEE. After removal of 6 bases from V and 3 bases from J, the junction contained 10 bases not matched to a gene. This CDR3 region has 15 residues. In DNA form, the CDR3 reads TGTGCCAGCAACCCCGGGGGGAGAGGAACAGATACGCAGTATTTT. Its translation is CASNPGGRGTDTQYF.

V and J are TRBV19 and TRBJ1-1, with 9 bases that match TRBD1. Trimming removed 3 bases from V and 5 bases from J; junction bases left unmatched: 4. Germline V gives CDR1 LNHDA, CDR2 SQIVND (reference sequence). The CDR3 loop spans 14 amino acids. The CDR3 region has the DNA TGTGCCAGTAGTATTACAGGGGGCGCAACTGAAGCTTTCTTT. It translates to CASSITGGATEAFF.

The chain employs TRBV4-1 and TRBJ2-1; 10 positions match TRBD2. V was pared by 4 bases and J by 9 bases, with 9 bases of the junction left unmatched. Germline CDR1 is MGHRA and CDR2 is YSYEKL. The CDR3 has 15 amino acids. The CDR3 loop is CASSPPSGGAGEQFF. CDR3 nucleotides: TGCGCCAGCAGCCCCCCGAGCGGGGGGGCGGGTGAGCAGTTCTTC.

The rearrangement uses TRBV15 and TRBJ1-2; D is perhaps TRBD1 (6 bases). The germline V and J ends were trimmed by 0 bases and 7 bases, with 21 bases remaining between them. The CDR3 length is 17 residues. Germline-derived CDR1 and CDR2 are LNHNV and YYDKDF (reference sequence). The CDR3 DNA sequence: TGTGCCACCAGCAGAGAACCCCTACAGGGCCTTATGGGTGGCTACACCTTC. Encoded protein: CATSREPLQGLMGGYTF.

The chain links TRBV28 to TRBJ1-2; D unclear. Deletions cut 6 bases from V and 5 bases from J, with 4 bases between. Germline V gives CDR1 MDHEN, CDR2 SYDVKM. The CDR3 contains 10 residues. CDR3 sequence (DNA): TGTGCCAGCAGGGCTTATGGCTACACCTTC. Residues: CASRAYGYTF.

CDR3 region: CASPRGFF. CDR3 sequence (DNA): TGTGCCAGCCCTCGGGGGTTCTTC. The chain has TRBV9 and TRBJ2-1; D might be TRBD2 (5 bases). CDR1 is SGDLS and CDR2 is YYNGEE in the germline V gene. This CDR3 has 8 residues. V gave up 7 bases and J gave up 15 bases, with 8 bases separating them.

This sequence joins TRBV28 and TRBJ1-6; 8 bases fit TRBD1. The CDR3 spans 18 residues. In germline, CDR1 is MDHEN, CDR2 SYDVKM. J gave up 0 bases and V 1 base, and 5 bases lay outside the gene matches. CDR3 residues: CASSLSRGRVSYNSPLHF. The CDR3 DNA reads as TGTGCCAGCAGTTTATCCAGGGGGCGGGTCTCCTATAATTCACCCCTCCACTTT. Full variable domain (remainder filled in from reference TRBV28 and TRBJ1-6): DVKVTQSSRYLVKRTGEKVFLECVQDMDHENMFWYRQDPGLGLRLIYFSYDVKMKEKGDIPEGYSVSREKKERFSLILESASTNQTSMYLCASSLSRGRVSYNSPLHFGNGTRLTVT.

This clone was detected only a few times. The chain carries TRBV2 and TRBJ1-5, with unresolved D. Germline loops: CDR1 SNHLY, CDR2 FYNNEI. The CDR3 is 12 amino acids. V was clipped by 7 bases and J by 6 bases, with 10 bases between them. The CDR3 spells CASTGVAQPQHF. The CDR3 DNA reads as TGTGCCAGCACTGGAGTGGCTCAGCCCCAGCATTTT.

This clone has only one observation. The chain uses TRBV4-1 and TRBJ2-1, with 15 bases identical to TRBD2. The V gene end was trimmed by 4 bases and the J gene end by 4 bases; junction bases not matched to a gene: 5. This CDR3 spans 17 amino acids. From germline, CDR1 is MGHRA and CDR2 YSYEKL. Written as DNA, the CDR3 is TGCGCCAGCAGCCGCGGGACTAGCGGGAGGAGGTACAATGAGCAGTTCTTC. It codes for CASSRGTSGRRYNEQFF.

The chain links TRBV5-1 to TRBJ1-6; 7 bases are shared with TRBD1. V gave up 2 bases and J gave up 6 bases; unmatched junction bases: 5. CDR3 size: 15 residues. Germline values: CDR1 SGHRS, CDR2 YFSETQ. The CDR3 nucleotides read TGCGCCAGCAGCTTCCGGGACAGCCTTAATTCACCCCTCCACTTT. Amino acid sequence: CASSFRDSLNSPLHF.

The rearrangement joins TRBV5-4 to TRBJ1-1; D possibly corresponds to TRBD1 (6 bases). The V end lost 5 bases, the J end lost 0 bases, and 11 bases lay between the germline ends. This CDR3 region has 14 residues. The germline V gene encodes CDR1 SGHNT and CDR2 YYREEE (reference sequence). CDR3 protein: CASSFGTMNTEAFF. CDR3 sequence (DNA): TGTGCCAGCAGTTTCGGGACAATGAACACTGAAGCTTTCTTT.

The rearrangement joins TRBV6-4 to TRBJ1-2; TRBD1 might be the D (5 bases). V was pared by 0 bases and J by 5 bases, with 7 bases between. The CDR3 consists of 13 residues. Germline CDR1 MRHNA, CDR2 SNTAGT. The CDR3 DNA reads as TGTGCCAGCAGTGACTCAGGGGAATATGGCTACACCTTC. Protein sequence: CASSDSGEYGYTF.

V is TRBV11-3 and J is TRBJ2-7, with 8 positions matching TRBD1. The V gene end was trimmed by 6 bases and the J gene end by 3 bases; junction bases not matched to a gene: 10. Germline CDR1 is SGHNT and CDR2 is YENEEA. The CDR3 consists of 15 residues. CDR3 loop: CASSFRTGINYEQYF. CDR3 sequence (DNA): TGTGCCAGCAGTTTTCGGACAGGGATAAACTACGAGCAGTACTTC.

Notes on this clone: Within the sample, other DNA sequences also encode this same CDR3. The chain links TRBV29-1 to TRBJ1-2, with 9 bases that match TRBD1. The J segment lost 6 bases and the V segment lost 4 bases, leaving 0 bases of the junction unmatched. Germline V gene data show CDR1 as SQVTM and CDR2 as ANQGSEA. The CDR3 contains 11 residues. The CDR3 region has the DNA TGCAGCGTTGGGACAGGGGATGGCTACACCTTC. It translates to CSVGTGDGYTF.